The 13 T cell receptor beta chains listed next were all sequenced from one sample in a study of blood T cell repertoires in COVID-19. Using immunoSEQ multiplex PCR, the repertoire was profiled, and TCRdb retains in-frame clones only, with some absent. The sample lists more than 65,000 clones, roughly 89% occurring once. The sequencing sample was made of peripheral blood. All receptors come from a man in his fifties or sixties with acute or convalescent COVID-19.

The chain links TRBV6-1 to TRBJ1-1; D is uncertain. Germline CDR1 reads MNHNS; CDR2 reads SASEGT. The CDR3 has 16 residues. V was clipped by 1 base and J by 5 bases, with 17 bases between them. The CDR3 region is CASSEEPIARGTEAFF. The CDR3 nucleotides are TGTGCCAGCAGTGAAGAACCGATCGCTCGAGGGACTGAAGCTTTCTTT.

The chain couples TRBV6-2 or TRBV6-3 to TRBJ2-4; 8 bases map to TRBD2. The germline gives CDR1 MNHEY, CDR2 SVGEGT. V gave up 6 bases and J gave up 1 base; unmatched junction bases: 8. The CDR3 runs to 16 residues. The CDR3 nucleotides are TGTGCCAGCAGCCACGGGGGGGTTACGGCCAAAAACATTCAGTACTTC. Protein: CASSHGGVTAKNIQYF.

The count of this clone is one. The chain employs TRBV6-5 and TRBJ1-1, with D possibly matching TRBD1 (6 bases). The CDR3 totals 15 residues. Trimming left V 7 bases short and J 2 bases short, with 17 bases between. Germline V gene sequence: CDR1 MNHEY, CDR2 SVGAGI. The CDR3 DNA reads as TGTGCCAGCACCCTAGGGGGACGGCGAAACACTGAAGCTTTCTTT. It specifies CASTLGGRRNTEAFF.

This CDR3 is CASSSTMGALEQFF. The CDR3 region has the DNA TGTGCCAGCAGCTCTACAATGGGGGCGCTGGAGCAGTTCTTC. The rearrangement uses TRBV7-2 and TRBJ2-1; TRBD1 might be the D (6 bases). Looked up from germline, CDR1 is SGHTA and CDR2 is FQGNSA. V was pared by 4 bases and J by 10 bases, with 17 bases between. The CDR3 consists of 14 residues.

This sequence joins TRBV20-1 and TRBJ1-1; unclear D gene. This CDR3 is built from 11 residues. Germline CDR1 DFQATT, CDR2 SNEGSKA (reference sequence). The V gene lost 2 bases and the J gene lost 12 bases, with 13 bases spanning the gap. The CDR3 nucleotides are TGCAGTGCTAGAAGGGAGACGGAAACTTTCTTT. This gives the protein CSARRETETFF.

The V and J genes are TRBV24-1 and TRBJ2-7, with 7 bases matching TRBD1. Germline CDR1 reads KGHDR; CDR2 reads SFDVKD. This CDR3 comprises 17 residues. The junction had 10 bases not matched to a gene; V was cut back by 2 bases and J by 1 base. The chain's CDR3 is CATSDSDRERISYEQYF. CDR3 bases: TGTGCCACCAGTGATTCCGACAGGGAGCGTATTTCCTACGAGCAGTACTTC.

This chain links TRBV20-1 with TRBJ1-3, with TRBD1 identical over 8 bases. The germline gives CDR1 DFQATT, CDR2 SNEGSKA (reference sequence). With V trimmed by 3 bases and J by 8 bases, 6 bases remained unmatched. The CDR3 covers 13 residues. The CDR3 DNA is TGCAGTGCTAGTTGGCAGGGGGCAGACACCATATATTTT. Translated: CSASWQGADTIYF.

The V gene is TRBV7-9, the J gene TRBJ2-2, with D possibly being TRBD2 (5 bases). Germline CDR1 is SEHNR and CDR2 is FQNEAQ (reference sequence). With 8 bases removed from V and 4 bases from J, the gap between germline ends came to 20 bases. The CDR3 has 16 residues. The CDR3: CASGPTARTLTGELFF. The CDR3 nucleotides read TGTGCCAGCGGCCCGACCGCCAGGACTCTCACCGGGGAGCTGTTTTTT.

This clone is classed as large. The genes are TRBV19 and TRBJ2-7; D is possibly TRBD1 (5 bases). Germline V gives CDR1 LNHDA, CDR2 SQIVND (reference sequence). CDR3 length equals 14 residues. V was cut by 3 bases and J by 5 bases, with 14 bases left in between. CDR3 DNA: TGTGCCAGTAGTATTAACAGGCGATACCACGAGCAGTACTTC. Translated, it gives CASSINRRYHEQYF.

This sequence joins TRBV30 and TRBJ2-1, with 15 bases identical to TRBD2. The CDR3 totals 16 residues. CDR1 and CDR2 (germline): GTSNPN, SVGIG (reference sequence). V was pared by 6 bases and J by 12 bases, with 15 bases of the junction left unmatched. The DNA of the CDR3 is TGTGCCTGCTTACCCTCAGGACTAGCGGGAGGGCAACGGCAGTTCTTC. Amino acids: CACLPSGLAGGQRQFF.

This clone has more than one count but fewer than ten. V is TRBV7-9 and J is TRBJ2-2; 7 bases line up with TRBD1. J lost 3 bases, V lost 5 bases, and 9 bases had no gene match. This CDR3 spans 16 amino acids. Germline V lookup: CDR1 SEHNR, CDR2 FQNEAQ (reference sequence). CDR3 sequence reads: CASSHKDRVDTGELFF. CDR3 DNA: TGTGCCAGCAGCCATAAAGACAGGGTGGACACCGGGGAGCTGTTTTTT.

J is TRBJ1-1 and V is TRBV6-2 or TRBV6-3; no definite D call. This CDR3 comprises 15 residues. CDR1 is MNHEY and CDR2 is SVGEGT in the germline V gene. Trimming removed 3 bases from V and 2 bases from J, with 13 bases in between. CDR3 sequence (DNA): TGTGCCAGCAGTTATGGTGTTACGACAAACACTGAAGCTTTCTTT. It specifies CASSYGVTTNTEAFF.

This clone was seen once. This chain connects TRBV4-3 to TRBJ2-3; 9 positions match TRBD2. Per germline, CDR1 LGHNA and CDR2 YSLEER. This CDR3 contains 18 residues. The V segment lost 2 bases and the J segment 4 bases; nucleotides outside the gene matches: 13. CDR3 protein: CASSQSPIAGGPADTQYF. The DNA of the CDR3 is TGCGCCAGCAGCCAAAGTCCCATTGCGGGAGGGCCAGCAGATACGCAGTATTTT.